These T cell receptor beta chains were read from a single sample in a study of PD-1 blockade in classical Hodgkin lymphoma. Here immunoSEQ multiplex PCR was the method, and the copy in TCRdb shows in-frame clones only, minus some. The sample includes 41,000 or so clones, more than 70% of them seen just once. Sequencing was performed on peripheral blood mononuclear cells (PBMCs), taken at baseline. These receptors came from a human donor with classical Hodgkin lymphoma. CDR3s include the opening cysteine and the closing phenylalanine or tryptophan. D genes are given only for firm matches. Clone size is not always given. Where it is, it says once, few, many or a class for expanded clones.

>-|-|TRBV30|TRBJ1-5
CAWSFADQPQHF
TGTGCCTGGAGCTTTGCAGATCAGCCCCAGCATTTT
>-|-|TRBV11-3|TRBJ2-1
CASSLQGVNEQFF
TGTGCCAGCAGTCTCCAAGGGGTGAATGAGCAGTTCTTC
>-|TRBD1|TRBV25-1|TRBJ2-7
CASSEYGPGGDEQYF
TGTGCCAGCAGTGAATATGGTCCAGGGGGCGATGAGCAGTACTTC
>once|TRBD2|TRBV7-2|TRBJ2-2
CASSPAGAVGGELFF
TGTGCCAGCAGCCCAGCGGGAGCTGTGGGCGGGGAGCTGTTTTTT
>-|TRBD2|TRBV27|TRBJ2-1
CASSSLADYNEQFF
TGTGCCAGCAGTAGCCTAGCGGACTACAATGAGCAGTTCTTC
>once|-|TRBV29-1|TRBJ2-5
CSVEGLLGVGETQYF
TGCAGCGTTGAAGGGCTTTTAGGGGTGGGGGAGACCCAGTACTTC
>-|-|TRBV6-1|TRBJ1-1
CASTPGVEAFF
TGTGCCAGCACCCCAGGGGTCGAAGCTTTCTTT
>-|-|TRBV7-6|TRBJ2-1
CASSLAERRGYNEQFF
TGTGCCAGCAGCTTAGCGGAGCGGAGGGGGTACAATGAGCAGTTCTTC
>-|TRBD1|TRBV19|TRBJ1-2
CASSSGQGAANYGYTF
TGTGCCAGTAGTTCGGGACAGGGGGCGGCTAACTATGGCTACACCTTC
>-|-|TRBV29-1|TRBJ1-1
CSVTRLRPLLEAFF
TGCAGCGTTACCCGCCTTAGACCGTTACTTGAAGCTTTCTTT
>-|-|TRBV6-5|TRBJ2-7
CASSYSGSSSYEQYF
TGTGCCAGCAGTTACTCGGGTAGTAGCTCCTACGAGCAGTACTTC
>-|-|TRBV27|TRBJ2-2
CASSLRGRGTGELFF
TGTGCCAGCAGTTTGAGGGGCCGGGGTACCGGGGAGCTGTTTTTT
>few|-|TRBV7-2|TRBJ2-7
CASSLVVGNYEQYF
TGTGCCAGCAGCTTAGTCGTGGGGAACTACGAGCAGTACTTC
>-|-|TRBV6-1|TRBJ1-1
CASSAAAPNTEAFF
TGTGCCAGCAGTGCGGCAGCTCCGAACACTGAAGCTTTCTTT
>-|TRBD1|TRBV5-6|TRBJ2-6
CASSLPGQGSSGANVLTF
TGTGCCAGCAGCTTGCCGGGACAGGGGTCGTCTGGGGCCAACGTCCTGACTTTC
>-|-|TRBV15|TRBJ2-7
CATSRDLLVGYEQYF
TGTGCCACCAGCAGAGATCTTCTAGTTGGCTACGAGCAGTACTTC
>-|TRBD1|TRBV7-3|TRBJ2-1
CASSLWQGAANEQFF
TGTGCCAGCAGCTTGTGGCAGGGGGCGGCCAATGAGCAGTTCTTC
>few|-|TRBV27|TRBJ1-1
CASSLRGNTEAFF
TGTGCCAGCAGTTTGAGGGGGAACACTGAAGCTTTCTTT
>-|TRBD1|TRBV19|TRBJ2-5
CATRPGTGVRTQYF
TGTGCCACCCGCCCGGGGACAGGGGTGAGGACCCAGTACTTC
>-|-|TRBV28|TRBJ1-1
CASTGAGVSVNTEAFF
TGTGCCAGCACCGGAGCGGGGGTATCTGTGAACACTGAAGCTTTCTTT
>-|TRBD2|TRBV5-4|TRBJ2-2
CASSTSGKYTGELFF
TGTGCCAGCAGCACTAGCGGGAAGTACACCGGGGAGCTGTTTTTT
>-|-|TRBV29-1|TRBJ2-2
CSVEDRAGSGSGELFF
TGCAGCGTTGAAGATCGGGCCGGGAGTGGATCCGGGGAGCTGTTTTTT
>-|-|TRBV6-1|TRBJ2-2
CASARGGDTGELFF
TGTGCCAGCGCCAGAGGGGGGGACACCGGGGAGCTGTTTTTT
>-|TRBD2|TRBV18|TRBJ2-1
CASSVAGGPGEQFF
TGTGCCAGCTCCGTAGCGGGAGGGCCAGGAGAGCAGTTCTTC
>-|TRBD1|TRBV6-6|TRBJ2-7
CASSYGQGGEQYF
TGTGCCAGCAGCTACGGACAGGGTGGCGAGCAGTACTTC
>-|-|TRBV7-9|TRBJ2-1
CASSSLSGSYNEQFF
TGTGCCAGCAGCTCGCTGAGCGGGTCCTACAATGAGCAGTTCTTC
>-|-|TRBV5-1|TRBJ2-3
CASSLRVPDTQYF
TGCGCCAGCTCCCTGCGGGTACCAGATACGCAGTATTTT
>-|-|TRBV30|TRBJ1-6
CAWSGQASPLHF
TGTGCCTGGAGTGGGCAGGCTTCACCCCTCCACTTT
>once|-|TRBV5-8|TRBJ2-7
CASSIGPGGYEQYF
TGTGCCAGCAGCATCGGACCCGGAGGCTACGAGCAGTACTTC
>-|TRBD2|TRBV2|TRBJ2-7
CASSGTSAYEQYF
TGTGCCAGCAGTGGAACTAGCGCCTACGAGCAGTACTTC
>-|TRBD2|TRBV19|TRBJ2-7
CASSVTSGSYEQYF
TGTGCCAGTAGTGTGACTAGCGGGAGCTACGAGCAGTACTTC
>-|TRBD2|TRBV6-5|TRBJ2-7
CASSPWGGSYEQYF
TGTGCCAGCAGCCCGTGGGGGGGATCCTACGAGCAGTACTTC
>-|-|TRBV6-6|TRBJ1-5
CASSYMAANQPQHF
TGTGCCAGCAGTTACATGGCAGCTAATCAGCCCCAGCATTTT
>-|-|TRBV15|TRBJ2-1
CATRMDVGGQFF
TGTGCCACCAGAATGGATGTGGGCGGTCAGTTCTTC